This T cell receptor (beta chain) was captured by sequencing in a study of pediatric ulcerative colitis (dated by TCRdb to 2018 to 2020). About the investigation overall: From under ten newly diagnosed, treatment-naive pediatric ulcerative colitis patients and a few non-IBD control children, paired blood and rectal samples were collected. Study-wide conclusions, independent of this receptor: With only four individuals, the healthy control group was small. Controls, mild-moderate and acute severe colitis patients were separated by rectal repertoire features, and reduced rectal diversity due to clonal expansions was observed in acute severe colitis. Two rectal CDR3 clonotypes were found in every ulcerative colitis patient but in no control. Compared with controls, ulcerative colitis patients showed significantly higher autologous blood-rectal clonal overlap, a finding that suggests increased T cell trafficking to inflamed tissue. For technical reasons, substantially fewer templates were yielded by the blood samples of two patients, and these blood samples were excluded from blood-rectal overlap analysis. Repertoires were derived from total lymphocyte DNA, so rare subsets such as regulatory T cells may have patterns not reflected.

Concerning this clone: No antigen is known for it. No quality values exist for individual bases; no much larger clone is one base distant.

V loses 3 bases, J loses 0 bases, and the germline ends lie 5 bases apart. The CDR3 runs 14 amino acids, cysteine and phenylalanine included. The retained sequence is limited to the CDR3, 42 bases, with the frame set at the first base. Per the germline V gene, MDHEN is the CDR1 and SYDVKM is the CDR2. Rearranged CDR3 beta regions were amplified from genomic DNA with multiplex V and J primers using the immunoSEQ TRB Survey service. To keep sequencing depth equal across samples, survey-level depth of up to 500,000 reads per sample was applied. The libraries were purified and pooled, then sequenced using Illumina technology. Per the authors' processing: Productive clonality, sample overlap, pairwise scatters, CDR3 beta length, V/D/J gene usage and productiveness were all assessed with the immunoSEQ online tools. Calculated diversity was the number of unique rearrangements divided by total templates times 100; Shannon and Simpson indices were also computed. For principal component analysis, Z-score normalized data were analyzed with the R prcomp function and the ggbiplot package. Morisita's index was used to measure clonal overlap between blood and rectum within each subject. This is the immuneACCESS table as TCRdb keeps it, with only in-frame sequences that have V and J called. A part of the clones is gone; compared with another copy, unresolved V genes explain less than half, and the rest is unexplained. The D gene and trimming were derived from the DNA, and the V and J assignments and clone size from that table. Counted in this sample were about 60,000 clones; over 70% of them appeared once. The top ten constitute over 1.3% of the sample.

The control children had a colonoscopy because IBD was suspected, showed normal endoscopy both macroscopically and histologically, and did not receive an IBD diagnosis during the next year. Blood was sampled at the time of the colonoscopy. The Wizard kit (Promega) was used to extract genomic DNA from blood and intestinal samples. The receptor's source is a boy between 10 and 17 years old who was a control in a study of pediatric ulcerative colitis. The sequence joins TRBV28 to TRBJ1-4, with the D gene too uncertain to name. The sequencing sample was made of blood. The CDR3 corresponds to CASSLIATNEKLFF. The DNA reads TGTGCCAGCAGTTTGATTGCAACTAATGAAAAACTGTTTTTT.